The TCR beta chain described here comes from a study of T cell responses to AZD1222 COVID-19 vaccine. V shed 4 bases and J 4 bases; nucleotides not matched to a gene: 7. The CDR3 spans 15 residues. Germline V gene sequence: CDR1 SGHTS, CDR2 YDEGEE. Assay: immunoSEQ multiplex PCR; the TCRdb copy retains only in-frame clones and omits some. The table has some 140,000 clones, under 95% seen once. The sequencing used peripheral blood, collected on day 0 of AZD1222 vaccination. The TCR sequence derives from an adult in good health. This chain links TRBV5-8 with TRBJ2-7; 11 bases are a match to TRBD2. The CDR3 reads CASSLRLAGLYEQYF. CDR3 bases: TGTGCCAGCAGCCTAAGACTAGCGGGGTTATACGAGCAGTACTTC.